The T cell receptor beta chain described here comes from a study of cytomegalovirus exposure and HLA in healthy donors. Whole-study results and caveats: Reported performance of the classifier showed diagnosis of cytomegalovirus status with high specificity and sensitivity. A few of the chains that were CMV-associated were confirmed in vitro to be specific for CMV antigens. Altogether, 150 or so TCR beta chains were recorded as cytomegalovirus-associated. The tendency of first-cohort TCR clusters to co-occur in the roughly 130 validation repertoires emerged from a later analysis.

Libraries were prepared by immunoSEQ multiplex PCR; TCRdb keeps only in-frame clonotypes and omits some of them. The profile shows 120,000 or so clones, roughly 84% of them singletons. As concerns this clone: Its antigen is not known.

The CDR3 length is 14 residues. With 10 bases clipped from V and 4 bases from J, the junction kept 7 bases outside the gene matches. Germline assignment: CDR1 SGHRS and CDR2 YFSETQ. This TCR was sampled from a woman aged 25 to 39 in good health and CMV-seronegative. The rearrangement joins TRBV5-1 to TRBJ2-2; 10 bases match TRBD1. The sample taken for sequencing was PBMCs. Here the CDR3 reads CAARDRGSTGELFF. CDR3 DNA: TGCGCCGCCCGGGACAGGGGTTCCACCGGGGAGCTGTTTTTT.